This entry lists 10 T cell receptor beta chains sequenced from one sample in a study of cytomegalovirus exposure and HLA in healthy donors. Only in-frame clones appear in the TCRdb table, and some are missing; sequencing was by immunoSEQ multiplex PCR. The data contain some 150,000 clones, 86% of them singletons. The sequenced sample was PBMCs. The receptors here all came from a human donor in good health.

Comments on this clone: At one boundary the junction diverges from the germline segment, which might be a read error. The chain is built from TRBV7-7 and TRBJ1-1; possible D gene TRBD1, 5 bases. This CDR3 is 13 amino acids long. Germline-derived CDR1 and CDR2 are SSHAT and FNYEAQ (reference sequence). The CDR3 nucleotides are TGTGCTAGCAGCTTACAGGAGAACACTGAAGCTTTCTTT. It yields the protein CASSLQENTEAFF. Full variable domain (remainder filled in from reference TRBV7-7 and TRBJ1-1): GAGVSQSPRYKVTKRGQDVTLRCDPISSHATLYWYQQALGQGPEFLTYFNYEAQPDKSGLPSDRFSAERPEGSISTLTIQRTEQRDSAMYRCASSLQENTEAFFGQGTRLTVV.

The J gene is TRBJ2-3, the V gene TRBV2; the match to TRBD1 covers 9 bases. There are 15 residues in the CDR3. In germline, CDR1 is SNHLY, CDR2 FYNNEI. Germline trimming cut 4 bases from V and 3 bases from J; bases unmatched to any gene: 5. The chain's CDR3 is CASSGRDRATDTQYF. Written as DNA, the CDR3 is TGTGCCAGCAGTGGACGGGACAGGGCAACAGATACGCAGTATTTT. The complete variable domain, with remaining parts taken from reference TRBV2 and TRBJ2-3, reads EPEVTQTPSHQVTQMGQEVILRCVPISNHLYFYWYRQILGQKVEFLVSFYNNEISEKSEIFDDQFSVERPDGSNFTLKIRSTKLEDSAMYFCASSGRDRATDTQYFGPGTRLTVL.

The J gene is TRBJ1-1, the V gene TRBV15; no clear D gene. CDR3 size: 15 residues. Trimming took off 1 base at V and 1 base at J, with 10 bases between the two ends. The germline V gene has CDR1 LNHNV and CDR2 YYDKDF (reference sequence). Here the CDR3 reads CATSRGSTPNTEAFF. The CDR3 bases are TGTGCCACCAGCAGAGGGTCCACTCCGAACACTGAAGCTTTCTTT.

The J gene is TRBJ1-5, the V gene TRBV2, with TRBD1 as a possible D gene (5 bases). Trimming took off 5 bases at V and 7 bases at J, with 18 bases between the two ends. This CDR3 has 15 amino acids. Germline V gives CDR1 SNHLY, CDR2 FYNNEI. This chain's CDR3 is CASSTLQGIGQPQHF. DNA for the CDR3: TGTGCCAGCAGTACCCTCCAGGGTATCGGCCAGCCCCAGCATTTT.

This rearrangement joins TRBV4-3 to TRBJ2-6, with D hard to call. V was pared by 2 bases and J by 2 bases, with 10 bases between. The CDR3 consists of 16 residues. CDR1 LGHNA and CDR2 YSLEER come from the germline V gene. CDR3 loop: CASSQLGRPGANVLTF. The CDR3 region has the DNA TGCGCCAGCAGCCAACTAGGCCGTCCTGGGGCCAACGTCCTGACTTTC.

The chain has TRBV2 and TRBJ1-5; the D is unclear. The CDR3 consists of 15 residues. With 1 base removed from V and 7 bases from J, the gap between germline ends came to 14 bases. The V gene's germline CDR1 is SNHLY and CDR2 FYNNEI. The CDR3, as DNA: TGTGCCAGCAGTGAAGGACAACGATGGGCCCAGCCCCAGCATTTT. It translates to CASSEGQRWAQPQHF.

The chain employs TRBV28 and TRBJ2-1; D is ambiguous. This CDR3 is built from 14 residues. CDR1 is MDHEN and CDR2 is SYDVKM in the germline V gene. Trimming cost V 3 bases and J 4 bases, with 10 bases left between them. CDR3 sequence reads: CASSLMADYNEQFF. The CDR3 DNA follows: TGTGCCAGCAGTTTGATGGCGGATTACAATGAGCAGTTCTTC.

The chain employs TRBV2 and TRBJ2-1, with 10 bases aligning to TRBD2. In germline, CDR1 is SNHLY, CDR2 FYNNEI. The CDR3 consists of 14 residues. Unmatched junction bases numbered 3, after V lost 6 bases and J lost 4 bases. The CDR3 bases are TGTGCCAGCAGAGAACTAGCGGGGTACAATGAGCAGTTCTTC. This codes for CASRELAGYNEQFF.

This clone was picked up a small number of times. The chain carries TRBV6-5 and TRBJ1-2; 7 bases are shared with TRBD1. The V segment lost 5 bases and the J segment 7 bases; nucleotides outside the gene matches: 7. The germline V gene has CDR1 MNHEY and CDR2 SVGAGI. There are 13 residues in the CDR3. CDR3 nucleotides: TGTGCCAGCAGTGTGGGACAGTTTTTTGGCTACACCTTC. The encoded protein is CASSVGQFFGYTF.

In nucleotides, the CDR3 is TGTGCCAGCAGCCCGATAGGTCGACAGGGTGCCGACACCGGGGAGCTGTTTTTT. As protein: CASSPIGRQGADTGELFF. This sequence joins TRBV7-3 and TRBJ2-2; 7 nucleotides align to TRBD1. Losses at the gene ends were 5 bases for V and 3 bases for J; bases not matched to a gene: 15. CDR1 and CDR2 from the germline V gene are SGHTA and FQGTGA. There are 18 residues in the CDR3.